This entry lists 25 T cell receptor beta chains sequenced from one sample in a study of blood T cells in healthy people across ages. Alongside a J-beta primer mix, a sample-barcoded 5' primer served in a second PCR lasting roughly 7 to 11 cycles. MiXCR, run by TCRdb on the 5' RACE reads, gives a single entry per CDR3 protein. This sample has around 800,000 distinct CDR3 sequences; 62% occur once, and the top ten carry about a quarter. Sample: blood. The receptors stem from a man under 40 in good health.

V usage is TRBV7-2 and J usage is TRBJ2-7, with TRBD2 as a possible D gene (6 bases). Germline loops: CDR1 SGHTA, CDR2 FQGNSA. V lost 5 bases and J 1 base, leaving 27 bases between the germline ends. The CDR3 has 19 amino acids. The CDR3 region has the DNA TGTGCCAGCAGCCAAGCTCCTACCCGGCCCAGACTAGAATCCTACGAGCAGTACTTC. Translating it yields CASSQAPTRPRLESYEQYF. Filled out from reference TRBV7-2 and TRBJ2-7, the complete variable domain reads GAGVSQSPSNKVTEKGKDVELRCDPISGHTALYWYRQSLGQGLEFLIYFQGNSAPDKSGLPSDRFSAERTGGSVSTLTIQRTQQEDSAVYLCASSQAPTRPRLESYEQYFGPGTRLTVT.

The V call is TRBV19, the J call TRBJ2-7; D unresolved. The CDR3 covers 12 residues. Germline V gene lookup returns CDR1 LNHDA and CDR2 SQIVND (reference sequence). Between the trimmed V and J ends, which lost 2 bases and 4 bases, there was a span of 6 bases. The CDR3 sequence: CASSISRYEQYF. The CDR3 DNA follows: TGTGCCAGTAGTATATCACGGTACGAGCAGTACTTC.

Of note for this clonotype: Possible read error: a much larger clone is one base away. V and J are TRBV7-2 and TRBJ2-2; D may match TRBD1 or TRBD2 (5 bases each). The CDR3 contains 16 residues. Germline V gene data show CDR1 as SGHTA and CDR2 as FQGNSA. The V gene lost 5 bases and the J gene lost 4 bases, with 17 bases spanning the gap. This chain's CDR3 is CTSSPGEGYRTGELFF. The CDR3 DNA is TGTACCAGCAGCCCCGGTGAGGGGTACCGCACCGGGGAGCTGTTTTTT.

This clonotype has only a few counts. The rearrangement uses TRBV27 and TRBJ2-7; TRBD1 matches 8 bases. The CDR3 is made up of 15 amino acids. V shed 6 bases and J 5 bases; nucleotides not matched to a gene: 12. The germline gives CDR1 MNHEY, CDR2 SMNVEV (reference sequence). The CDR3 coding sequence is TGTGCCAGCAGCCCCCTACGACAGGGGACCCACGAGCAGTACTTC. It encodes CASSPLRQGTHEQYF.

In its sample, this clonotype was seen a few times. The J gene is TRBJ1-5, the V gene TRBV2; possibly TRBD1 for D (6 bases). This CDR3 is 15 amino acids long. Germline CDR1 SNHLY, CDR2 FYNNEI. V lost 6 bases, J lost 3 bases, and 15 bases lay in between. CDR3 sequence: CASRATGRPNQPQHF. CDR3 nucleotide sequence: TGTGCCAGCAGGGCTACAGGGCGCCCCAATCAGCCCCAGCATTTT.

The chain is built from TRBV4-3 and TRBJ1-6; D is uncertain. Germline CDR1 reads LGHNA; CDR2 reads YSLEER. This CDR3 has 16 amino acids. The germline V and J ends were trimmed by 1 base and 0 bases, with 7 bases remaining between them. CDR3 sequence (DNA): TGCGCCAGCAGCCAAGGGATGAGCTCCTATAATTCACCCCTCCACTTT. Protein: CASSQGMSSYNSPLHF.

V usage is TRBV7-2 and J usage is TRBJ1-1; no definite D call. This CDR3 is 13 amino acids long. Trimming took off 2 bases at V and 10 bases at J, with 14 bases between the two ends. CDR1 is SGHTA, CDR2 FQGNSA, per germline. The CDR3 sequence: CASSLISYPGAFF. The CDR3 DNA is TGTGCCAGCAGCTTAATAAGCTACCCAGGAGCTTTCTTT.

V usage is TRBV5-1 and J usage is TRBJ2-2; D may be TRBD2 (6 bases). The germline V gene has CDR1 SGHRS and CDR2 YFSETQ. The CDR3 consists of 15 residues. Trimming stripped 4 bases from V and 3 bases from J, with 13 bases between. CDR3 region: CASSLGGVDTGELFF. CDR3 in DNA: TGCGCCAGCAGCCTAGGAGGGGTTGACACCGGGGAGCTGTTTTTT.

This clonotype was detected only a few times. The chain joins TRBV20-1 to TRBJ1-2; D gene uncertain. The germline gives CDR1 DFQATT, CDR2 SNEGSKA (reference sequence). V dropped 3 bases and J dropped 4 bases, with 15 bases sitting between them. The CDR3 length is 14 residues. CDR3 amino acids: CSASLPRVGYGYTF. The CDR3 DNA reads as TGCAGTGCTAGTCTACCCCGGGTAGGCTATGGCTACACCTTC.

The J gene is TRBJ2-7, the V gene TRBV6-5, with D possibly being TRBD1 (6 bases). The CDR3 totals 13 residues. V lost 5 bases and J lost 4, with 12 bases in between. The germline CDR1 and CDR2 sequences are MNHEY and SVGAGI. The CDR3 DNA reads as TGTGCCAGCAGTGCAGACAGGTGGTACGAGCAGTACTTC. Protein sequence: CASSADRWYEQYF.

The chain links TRBV7-2 to TRBJ1-2; possibly TRBD1 for D (6 bases). Trimming removed 5 bases at V and 0 bases at J, with 13 bases between. The CDR3 covers 15 residues. The germline CDR1 and CDR2 sequences are SGHTA and FQGNSA. The CDR3 nucleotides read TGTGCCAGCAGCATACAGGGAGGGTCTAACTATGGCTACACCTTC. It is translated as CASSIQGGSNYGYTF.

The rearrangement uses TRBV7-3 and TRBJ1-2; TRBD1 aligns across 9 bases. V shed 3 bases, J shed 0 bases, and the junction held 2 bases outside the gene matches. Germline CDR1 and CDR2: SGHTA and FQGTGA. The CDR3 runs to 15 residues. The CDR3 DNA follows: TGTGCCAGCAGCTTGACAGGGGGAGCTAACTATGGCTACACCTTC. Translation: CASSLTGGANYGYTF.

The CDR3 here is CASSQGLGVYEQYF. For the CDR3, the DNA is TGTGCCAGCTCTCAGGGGCTTGGGGTCTACGAGCAGTACTTC. This chain uses TRBV27 with TRBJ2-7; D may be TRBD1 (6 bases). V was shortened by 8 bases and J by 3 bases, with 17 bases between the two germline ends. This CDR3 is 14 amino acids long. The germline V gene has CDR1 MNHEY and CDR2 SMNVEV (reference sequence).

V is TRBV6-2 or TRBV6-3 and J is TRBJ2-7; D gene unclear. Germline loops: CDR1 MNHEY, CDR2 SVGEGT. This CDR3 is 13 amino acids long. V was clipped by 6 bases and J by 6 bases, with 15 bases between them. The CDR3 region is CASRPHAYPEQYF. CDR3 coding DNA: TGTGCCAGCAGACCACACGCCTACCCCGAGCAGTACTTC.

This clonotype was picked up a small number of times. The chain couples TRBV4-3 to TRBJ2-5; D perhaps matches TRBD1 (5 bases). The V and J ends lost 1 base and 11 bases respectively, with 23 bases between them. This CDR3 has 16 residues. Germline CDR1 is LGHNA and CDR2 is YSLEER. CDR3 coding DNA: TGCGCCAGCAGCCAAGGCTTCGGACAATCCTACAATGAGCAGTACTTC. Translated, it gives CASSQGFGQSYNEQYF.

This clonotype was recorded once. The gene calls are TRBV12-3 or TRBV12-4 and TRBJ2-1; D is undetermined. CDR3 size: 11 residues. V lost 6 bases and J lost 7, with 7 bases in between. DNA of the CDR3: TGTGCCAGCAGATTAACTAATGAGCAGTTCTTC. Its protein is CASRLTNEQFF.

This rearrangement joins TRBV6-5 to TRBJ2-1; possibly TRBD2 for D (5 bases). The CDR3 length is 15 residues. Trimming shortened V by 9 bases and J by 0 bases, and 15 bases separated the two germline ends. Looked up from germline, CDR1 is MNHEY and CDR2 is SVGAGI. Here the CDR3 reads CASSTPTSSYNEQFF. CDR3 DNA sequence: TGTGCCAGTTCGACCCCTACTAGCTCCTACAATGAGCAGTTCTTC.

The chain links TRBV25-1 to TRBJ1-6; 7 nucleotides match TRBD1. Trimming removed 3 bases from V and 5 bases from J; junction bases left unmatched: 1. Germline V gene sequence: CDR1 MGHDK, CDR2 SYGVNS. The CDR3 has 14 amino acids. The chain's CDR3 is CASSETGNNSPLHF. In nucleotides, the CDR3 is TGTGCCAGCAGTGAGACAGGGAATAATTCACCCCTCCACTTT. Looking up the rest from reference TRBV25-1 and TRBJ1-6 gives the full variable domain: EADIYQTPRYLVIGTGKKITLECSQTMGHDKMYWYQQDPGMELHLIHYSYGVNSTEKGDLSSESTVSRIRTEHFPLTLESARPSHTSQYLCASSETGNNSPLHFGNGTRLTVT.

J is TRBJ1-2 and V is TRBV29-1; D not resolved. The V end lost 4 bases, the J end lost 9 bases, and 15 bases lay between the germline ends. Germline CDR1 reads SQVTM; CDR2 reads ANQGSEA. This CDR3 is 12 amino acids long. The DNA for the CDR3 is TGCAGCGTTGTGTCCGGGAGTCGTCGCTACACCTTC. It encodes CSVVSGSRRYTF.

The J gene is TRBJ2-6, the V gene TRBV15, with no clear D. The V gene lost 1 base and the J gene lost 6 bases, with 4 bases spanning the gap. Germline assignment: CDR1 LNHNV and CDR2 YYDKDF (reference sequence). This CDR3 comprises 13 residues. The CDR3 nucleotides are TGTGCCACCAGCAGAGCCGCGGCCAACGTCCTGACTTTC. This translates into CATSRAAANVLTF.

This chain links TRBV28 with TRBJ2-5; D is possibly TRBD2 (6 bases). Trimming cost V 1 base and J 11 bases, with 17 bases left between them. The CDR3 runs to 14 residues. From germline, CDR1 is MDHEN and CDR2 SYDVKM. This CDR3 reads CASSLYWASGEQYF. The CDR3 nucleotides read TGTGCCAGCAGTTTATATTGGGCTTCGGGGGAGCAGTACTTC.

The chain is built from TRBV4-2 and TRBJ1-2; D uncertain. Germline V CDR1 and CDR2: LGHNA, YNFKEQ. Trimming stripped 1 base from V and 1 base from J, with 4 bases between. The CDR3 runs to 13 residues. Written as DNA, the CDR3 is TGTGCCAGCAGCCAAGGCCTTAACTATGGCTACACCTTC. Translated, it gives CASSQGLNYGYTF.

V and J are TRBV20-1 and TRBJ2-3, with D possibly TRBD2 on 6 matching bases. V lost 6 bases to trimming and J lost 6 bases, with 10 bases between them. The germline gives CDR1 DFQATT, CDR2 SNEGSKA (reference sequence). This CDR3 is 11 amino acids long. DNA for the CDR3: TGCAGTGCCCCGGCGGGGGATACGCAGTATTTT. The encoded protein is CSAPAGDTQYF.

This clonotype was found a few times. This CDR3 is CASSLHRGNTEAFF. The CDR3 DNA is TGTGCCAGCAGTCTACACAGGGGGAACACTGAAGCTTTCTTT. This rearrangement joins TRBV27 to TRBJ1-1, with 7 nucleotides matching TRBD1. Trimming cost V 5 bases and J 1 base; bases outside gene matches: 4. CDR1 is MNHEY, CDR2 SMNVEV, per germline (reference sequence). CDR3 length: 14 residues.

The chain has TRBV7-3 and TRBJ2-1; 16 positions match TRBD2. After removal of 0 bases from V and 7 bases from J, the junction contained 3 bases not matched to a gene. Per germline, CDR1 SGHTA and CDR2 FQGTGA. The CDR3 is 17 residues long. CDR3 protein: CASSLTAGLAGGNEQFF. The DNA of the CDR3 is TGTGCCAGCAGCTTAACAGCGGGACTAGCGGGGGGGAATGAGCAGTTCTTC.